These 5 T cell receptor beta chains were all obtained from the same sample, sequenced in a study of blood T cell repertoires in COVID-19. Sequenced by immunoSEQ multiplex PCR; TCRdb stores in-frame clones only, minus some. Found here are 95,000 to 100,000 clones, around 94% of them singletons; the top ten hold 4.5% to 6%. Material: peripheral blood. All receptors come from a man aged 50 to 60 with active COVID-19.

This chain connects TRBV18 to TRBJ1-2; the D gene is possibly TRBD1 (5 bases). In germline, CDR1 is KGHSH, CDR2 LQKENI. The CDR3 is 13 residues long. Trimming removed 3 bases from V and 2 bases from J, with 7 bases in between. CDR3 nucleotide sequence: TGTGCCAGCTCACCCCCAGGGAACTATGGCTACACCTTC. This sequence encodes CASSPPGNYGYTF.

V gene TRBV5-4 combines with J gene TRBJ2-2, with 8 bases lining up with TRBD1. CDR1 is SGHNT and CDR2 is YYREEE in the germline V gene (reference sequence). The J segment lost 3 bases and the V segment lost 4 bases, leaving 5 bases of the junction unmatched. This CDR3 spans 15 amino acids. The CDR3 bases are TGTGCCAGCAGCAAGGGACAGGTGGACACCGGGGAGCTGTTTTTT. Residues: CASSKGQVDTGELFF.

The J gene is TRBJ1-1, the V gene TRBV18; a possible D gene is TRBD1 (5 bases). Trimming left V 8 bases short and J 3 bases short, with 13 bases between. Germline CDR1 is KGHSH and CDR2 is LQKENI. The CDR3 totals 13 residues. CDR3 sequence (DNA): TGTGCCAGCCAGACAGCTCTCGACACTGAAGCTTTCTTT. Translated: CASQTALDTEAFF.

The chain recombines TRBV6-6 with TRBJ2-5; a possible D gene is TRBD1 (5 bases). Germline V gene data show CDR1 as MNHNY and CDR2 as SVGAGI (reference sequence). V was shortened by 5 bases and J by 5 bases, with 27 bases between the two germline ends. The CDR3 totals 18 residues. CDR3 amino acids: CASSRPTYPGSPRETQYF. Written as DNA, the CDR3 is TGTGCCAGCAGTCGACCGACTTACCCAGGGTCCCCCCGTGAGACCCAGTACTTC.

The V call is TRBV20-1, the J call TRBJ1-1; no definite D call. CDR1 is DFQATT and CDR2 is SNEGSKA in the germline V gene (reference sequence). The CDR3 runs 17 residues. Trimming shortened V by 3 bases and J by 0 bases, and 20 bases separated the two germline ends. The CDR3 DNA reads as TGCAGTGCTAGTAGTTTGGATTTCGGGATTCTGAACACTGAAGCTTTCTTT. It translates to CSASSLDFGILNTEAFF.